These T cell receptor beta chains were read from a single sample in a study of PD-1 blockade in mismatch repair-deficient tumors. Assay used: immunoSEQ multiplex PCR; TCRdb lists only in-frame clones, some missing. This sample has roughly 130,000 clones, with more than 70% found just once. The sample in question was peripheral blood, obtained roughly 70 weeks after starting pembrolizumab. The receptors here all came from an adult with mismatch repair-deficient cancer. Both conserved end residues are part of each CDR3. The order of the fields is J gene, V gene, clone size, D gene, CDR3 protein, CDR3 DNA. The D gene is left open where the match is weak. Part of the rows lack a size; the others show once, few, many or a class for expanded clones.

TRBJ2-1 | TRBV6-1 | NA | TRBD2 | CASSEWVPDKLAPSYNEQFF | TGTGCCAGCAGTGAATGGGTACCCGACAAACTAGCGCCCTCCTACAATGAGCAGTTCTTC
TRBJ2-1 | TRBV19 | NA | NA | CASSLERNEQFF | TGTGCCAGTAGCCTCGAGCGTAATGAGCAGTTCTTC
TRBJ1-1 | TRBV5-5 | NA | TRBD1 | CASSSRTGVNTEAFF | TGTGCCAGCAGCTCTAGGACAGGGGTCAACACTGAAGCTTTCTTT
TRBJ2-7 | TRBV7-9 | NA | NA | CASSLVGGYGEQYF | TGTGCCAGCAGCTTAGTAGGTGGTTATGGGGAGCAGTACTTC
TRBJ2-7 | TRBV7-9 | NA | NA | CASRTGGETYEQYF | TGTGCCAGCAGAACAGGAGGCGAGACCTACGAGCAGTACTTC
TRBJ1-1 | TRBV18 | NA | NA | CASSPGPDLGAFF | TGTGCCAGCTCACCGGGGCCGGATCTTGGAGCTTTCTTT
TRBJ2-1 | TRBV6-1 | NA | NA | CASSVWGSNEQFF | TGTGCCAGCAGTGTTTGGGGATCTAATGAGCAGTTCTTC
TRBJ2-7 | TRBV28 | NA | NA | CASSLFFSYEQYF | TGTGCCAGCAGTCTCTTCTTCAGCTACGAGCAGTACTTC
TRBJ2-7 | TRBV11-2 | NA | NA | CASSLTYSSYEQYF | TGTGCCAGCAGCTTGACGTATTCATCCTACGAGCAGTACTTC
TRBJ1-5 | TRBV19 | NA | NA | CASSRGGDYSNQPQHF | TGTGCCAGTAGTAGGGGAGGGGATTATAGCAATCAGCCCCAGCATTTT
TRBJ2-2 | TRBV5-1 | NA | TRBD1 | CASRPGTAGTGELFF | TGCGCCAGCAGACCAGGGACAGCCGGGACCGGGGAGCTGTTTTTT
TRBJ1-1 | TRBV27 | NA | NA | CASSSPPRGTEAFF | TGTGCCAGCAGTTCTCCTCCGAGGGGCACTGAAGCTTTCTTT
TRBJ2-5 | TRBV6-5 | NA | TRBD1 | CASRGQGETQYF | TGTGCCAGCAGGGGACAGGGGGAGACCCAGTACTTC
TRBJ2-4 | TRBV10-2 | NA | TRBD2 | CASSTSGSVAKNIQYF | TGCGCCAGCAGCACTAGCGGGAGCGTGGCCAAAAACATTCAGTACTTC
TRBJ1-1 | TRBV11-3 | NA | NA | CASSYTQATEAFF | TGTGCCAGCAGCTATACACAGGCGACTGAAGCTTTCTTT
TRBJ2-1 | TRBV28 | NA | NA | CASSLIRRSYNEQFF | TGTGCCAGCAGTTTAATTCGCCGCTCCTACAATGAGCAGTTCTTC
TRBJ2-1 | TRBV28 | NA | NA | CASSFGYHNEQFF | TGTGCCAGCAGTTTCGGGTACCACAATGAGCAGTTCTTC
TRBJ2-6 | TRBV6-4 | NA | TRBD1 | CASSETGVGANVLTF | TGTGCCAGCAGTGAAACAGGGGTTGGGGCCAACGTCCTGACTTTC
TRBJ2-2 | TRBV5-6 | NA | NA | CASSQGNTGELFF | TGTGCCAGCAGTCAGGGGAACACCGGGGAGCTGTTTTTT
TRBJ2-5 | TRBV28 | NA | TRBD1 | CASSPGQGRETQYF | TGTGCCAGCAGCCCTGGACAGGGAAGAGAGACCCAGTACTTC
TRBJ1-4 | TRBV30 | once | NA | CAWSGEGDEKLFF | TGTGCCTGGAGTGGAGAGGGAGATGAAAAACTGTTTTTT
TRBJ2-7 | TRBV10-3 | NA | NA | CAISGGPRQGPPYEQYF | TGTGCCATCAGTGGTGGCCCTCGCCAGGGTCCTCCCTACGAGCAGTACTTC
TRBJ2-3 | TRBV7-2 | few | TRBD2 | CASSLFGLATDTQYF | TGTGCCAGCAGCTTATTCGGACTAGCAACAGATACGCAGTATTTT
TRBJ2-1 | TRBV6-6 | NA | TRBD2 | CASSLGTRHNEQFF | TGTGCCAGCAGTTTGGGGACTAGACACAATGAGCAGTTCTTC
TRBJ2-3 | TRBV4-1 | once | NA | CASSQVGAPNTDTQYF | TGCGCCAGCAGCCAAGTGGGGGCACCCAACACAGATACGCAGTATTTT
TRBJ1-4 | TRBV25-1 | NA | TRBD1 | CASSETGIYEKLFF | TGTGCCAGCAGTGAGACAGGGATCTATGAAAAACTGTTTTTT
TRBJ2-7 | TRBV9 | NA | TRBD1 | CASSAGQGVAYEQYF | TGTGCCAGCAGCGCCGGACAGGGGGTGGCATACGAGCAGTACTTC
TRBJ2-7 | TRBV28 | NA | TRBD1 | CASSLDRTGAAPYEQYF | TGTGCCAGCAGTTTGGATCGGACAGGGGCTGCCCCCTACGAGCAGTACTTC
TRBJ1-5 | TRBV19 | NA | NA | CASSRSGAGNQPQHF | TGTGCCAGTAGCCGGTCAGGGGCTGGCAATCAGCCCCAGCATTTT
TRBJ1-4 | TRBV5-5 | NA | TRBD1 | CASSLQTGMREKLFF | TGTGCCAGCAGCTTACAGACAGGGATGCGGGAAAAACTGTTTTTT
TRBJ2-5 | TRBV11-3 | NA | TRBD2 | CASSASRGLALQETQYF | TGTGCCAGCAGCGCGTCTCGGGGACTAGCACTCCAAGAGACCCAGTACTTC
TRBJ2-1 | TRBV11-2 | NA | TRBD2 | CASSSLRGLAVNEQFF | TGTGCCAGCAGCTCACTAAGGGGACTAGCGGTAAATGAGCAGTTCTTC
TRBJ2-1 | TRBV7-8 | NA | NA | CASSLGKVPDEQFF | TGTGCCAGCAGCTTAGGGAAAGTTCCCGATGAGCAGTTCTTC
TRBJ2-3 | TRBV27 | NA | TRBD2 | CASSFFGASGTDTQYF | TGTGCCAGCAGTTTTTTCGGGGCTAGCGGGACAGATACGCAGTATTTT